These 16 T cell receptor beta chains came from one sample sequenced in a study of cytomegalovirus exposure and HLA in healthy donors (dated by TCRdb to the late 2010s). Library method: the immunoSEQ multiplex PCR assay. The multiplex PCR relied on a mix of 60 forward primers for TCR Vbeta segments and 13 reverse primers for TCR Jbeta segments. TCRdb obtained this table from immuneACCESS and retained in-frame rearrangements with V and J assigned. These tables miss some clones; where compared with another copy, unresolved V genes account for less than half of the shortfall, and the remainder is unexplained. The sample records 120,000 to 150,000 clones, over 60% of which are singletons. The top ten clones comprise approximately 1.8% of the sample. The specimen was PBMCs. The receptors shown here come from a man in his forties in good health and CMV-seronegative.

V and J are TRBV11-3 and TRBJ1-4, with 7 bases identical to TRBD1. V was clipped by 5 bases and J by 0 bases; unmatched bases: 12. Looked up from germline, CDR1 is SGHNT and CDR2 is YENEEA. The CDR3 extends over 18 amino acids. CDR3 DNA sequence: TGTGCCAGCAGCCCCCCGGGGACAGCTTATGCAACTAATGAAAAACTGTTTTTT. Its protein product is CASSPPGTAYATNEKLFF.

The V call is TRBV4-1, the J call TRBJ1-1; D not certain. The CDR3 runs to 14 residues. CDR1 and CDR2 from the germline V gene are MGHRA and YSYEKL. The V and J ends lost 5 bases and 4 bases respectively, with 14 bases between them. CDR3 loop: CASSEVNLRTEAFF. The CDR3 coding sequence is TGCGCCAGCAGCGAAGTCAACCTACGCACTGAAGCTTTCTTT.

The V and J genes are TRBV5-1 and TRBJ2-2; 8 positions match TRBD1. CDR1 and CDR2 from the germline V gene are SGHRS and YFSETQ. V trimming: 8 bases; J trimming: 0 bases; junction bases outside the gene matches: 6. The CDR3 extends over 15 amino acids. This CDR3 reads CASVRDRSNTGELFF. CDR3 nucleotide sequence: TGCGCCAGTGTCCGGGACAGGTCGAACACCGGGGAGCTGTTTTTT.

The chain links TRBV27 to TRBJ2-7; 9 bases agree with TRBD1. The germline V gene has CDR1 MNHEY and CDR2 SMNVEV (reference sequence). Trimming removed 5 bases from V and 1 base from J; junction bases left unmatched: 6. CDR3 length: 15 residues. CDR3 nucleotides: TGTGCCAGCAGTCCCGGACAGGGGATATCCTACGAGCAGTACTTC. Its protein is CASSPGQGISYEQYF.

This chain connects TRBV11-2 to TRBJ2-3, with 7 bases fitting TRBD1. The V gene's germline CDR1 is SGHAT and CDR2 FQNNGV. After removal of 4 bases from V and 2 bases from J, the junction contained 6 bases not matched to a gene. This CDR3 is 15 amino acids long. CDR3 nucleotides: TGTGCCAGCAGCTCCTGGGACAGCACCACAGATACGCAGTATTTT. Translation: CASSSWDSTTDTQYF.

J is TRBJ2-1 and V is TRBV27; possible D gene TRBD1, 5 bases. CDR1 MNHEY and CDR2 SMNVEV come from the germline V gene (reference sequence). Trimming pared 6 bases from V and 7 bases from J, leaving 13 bases between. The CDR3 is made up of 13 amino acids. CDR3 nucleotide sequence: TGTGCCAGCAGGGCGACAGCTGCTAATGAGCAGTTCTTC. Amino acids: CASRATAANEQFF.

This chain uses TRBV10-3 with TRBJ2-2; 9 bases match TRBD2. This CDR3 has 16 residues. With V trimmed by 0 bases and J by 4 bases, 3 bases remained unmatched. Germline loops: CDR1 ENHRY, CDR2 SYGVKD. In nucleotides, the CDR3 is TGTGCCATCAGTGAGTCGCTAGCGGGGATCACCGGGGAGCTGTTTTTT. Translation: CAISESLAGITGELFF.

This rearrangement joins TRBV14 to TRBJ2-1; D gene unclear. The germline gives CDR1 SGHDN, CDR2 FVKESK. CDR3 size: 13 residues. V was clipped by 7 bases and J by 9 bases, with 16 bases between them. The CDR3 DNA reads TGTGCCAGCACCGCCTCTCAGGTGGGTGAGCAGTTCTTC. Protein sequence: CASTASQVGEQFF.

V and J are TRBV7-6 and TRBJ2-3; 7 bases match TRBD2. The V and J ends lost 4 bases and 1 base, in that order; junction bases with no gene match: 5. CDR3 size: 15 residues. Germline V CDR1 and CDR2: SGHVS, FNYEAQ. The CDR3 is CASSSGGVGTDTQYF. The DNA of the CDR3 is TGTGCCAGCAGCTCTGGGGGGGTGGGCACAGATACGCAGTATTTT.

The chain combines TRBV2 with TRBJ2-1, with 9 bases that match TRBD2. The V gene's germline CDR1 is SNHLY and CDR2 FYNNEI. The V segment lost 7 bases and the J segment 5 bases; nucleotides outside the gene matches: 6. This CDR3 comprises 14 residues. CDR3 sequence: CASIGLAGDNEQFF. The CDR3 bases are TGTGCCAGCATCGGGTTAGCGGGGGACAATGAGCAGTTCTTC.

V and J are TRBV27 and TRBJ2-5, with TRBD2 matching 9 bases. The last part of the DNA fits TRBJ2-7 better; the J call may be wrong. The CDR3 runs to 16 residues. The V gene's germline CDR1 is MNHEY and CDR2 SMNVEV (reference sequence). The CDR3 here is CASSPRAAGGHYEQYF. The DNA for the CDR3 is TGTGCCAGCAGTCCCAGGGCTGCGGGGGGGCACTACGAGCAGTACTTC.

This clone was detected once. The genes are TRBV29-1 and TRBJ2-3, with TRBD2 as a possible D gene (5 bases). Trimming cost V 7 bases and J 0 bases, with 8 bases left between them. Germline V CDR1 and CDR2: SQVTM, ANQGSEA. The CDR3 is made up of 12 amino acids. The CDR3 loop is CSAWTSTDTQYF. The CDR3 DNA follows: TGCAGCGCTTGGACTAGCACAGATACGCAGTATTTT.

The gene calls are TRBV6-4 and TRBJ1-2; the match to TRBD1 covers 8 bases. This CDR3 is built from 14 residues. V shed 2 bases, J shed 4 bases, and the junction held 3 bases outside the gene matches. Per the germline V gene, CDR1 is MRHNA and CDR2 is SNTAGT. This CDR3 reads CASSDIGQGYGYTF. The CDR3 nucleotides are TGTGCCAGCAGTGACATCGGACAGGGCTATGGCTACACCTTC.

The chain carries TRBV19 and TRBJ1-5; perhaps TRBD1 as D (6 bases). The V and J ends lost 10 bases and 0 bases respectively, with 13 bases between them. This CDR3 has 14 residues. Germline values: CDR1 LNHDA, CDR2 SQIVND (reference sequence). CDR3 bases: TGTGCCACCGGGACACTATATAGCAATCAGCCCCAGCATTTT. Translation gives CATGTLYSNQPQHF.

Note on this clone: The germline gene is not matched at one end of the junction; a read error may be the cause. The V call is TRBV6-4, the J call TRBJ1-2, with TRBD1 as a possible D gene (5 bases). CDR3 length: 13 amino acids. CDR1 and CDR2 from the germline V gene are MRHNA and SNTAGT. The CDR3 protein is CAGSGRVYYGYTF. The CDR3 DNA sequence: TGTGCCGGCAGCGGCAGGGTTTACTATGGCTACACCTTC.

Worth noting for this clone: Germline and junction disagree at one end, which may indicate a read error. This sequence joins TRBV30 and TRBJ2-6; a weak D match, TRBD1 (5 bases). CDR3 size: 13 residues. Looked up from germline, CDR1 is GTSNPN and CDR2 is SVGIG (reference sequence). CDR3 in amino acids: CAWSSSGANGLTF. The CDR3 DNA follows: TGTGCCTGGAGTAGTTCTGGGGCCAACGGCCTGACTTTC.